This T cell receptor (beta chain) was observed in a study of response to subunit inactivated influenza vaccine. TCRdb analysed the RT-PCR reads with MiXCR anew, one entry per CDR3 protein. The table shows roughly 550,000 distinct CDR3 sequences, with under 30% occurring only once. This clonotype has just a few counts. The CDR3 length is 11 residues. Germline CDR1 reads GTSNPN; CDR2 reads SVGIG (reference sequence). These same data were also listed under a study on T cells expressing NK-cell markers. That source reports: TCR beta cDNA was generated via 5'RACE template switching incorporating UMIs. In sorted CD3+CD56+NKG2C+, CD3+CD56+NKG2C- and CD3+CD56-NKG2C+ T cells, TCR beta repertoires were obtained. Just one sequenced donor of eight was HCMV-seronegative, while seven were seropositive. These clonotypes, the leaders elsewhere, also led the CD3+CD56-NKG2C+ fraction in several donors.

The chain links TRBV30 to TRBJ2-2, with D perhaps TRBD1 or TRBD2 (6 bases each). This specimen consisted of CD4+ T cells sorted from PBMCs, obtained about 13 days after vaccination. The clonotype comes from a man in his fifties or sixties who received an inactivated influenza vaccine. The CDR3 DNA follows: TGTGCGGGGGGCAGGGCCGGGGAGCTGTTTTTT. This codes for CAGGRAGELFF.